The clone carrying this TCR beta chain was counted a single time. The antigen remains unidentified. In germline, CDR1 is SGHAT, CDR2 FQNNGV. The V end was cut by 0 bases, the J end by 5 bases, with 11 bases between. This CDR3 contains 15 residues. The donor population consisted of healthy HIV-negative adults with no recent acute infections or vaccinations. The data derive from a study of shared clonotypes between healthy human individuals. Study-level findings and limits: In general, naive subsets displayed greater estimated richness than memory subsets did. Measured sharing among donors was expected to vary with sequencing depth.

Tens of thousands of T cell genomes, or about 200 ng DNA, went into the sorted-subset replicate PCRs. The table came from immunoSEQ multiplex PCR; TCRdb's copy has only in-frame clones and leaves some out. The sample has approximately 1,000,000 clones; around 82% are singletons. This clonotype was obtained from a man younger than 35 in good health. Some clones in this sample may be carry-over from other donors' samples. Sequencing was performed on memory CD4+ T cells from PBMCs. Subset of the sample: CD45RA-negative fraction. The chain joins TRBV11-2 to TRBJ2-4; D gene uncertain. CDR3 sequence (DNA): TGTGCCAGCAGCTTAGAAAGGTGGGCAGAAAACATTCAGTACTTC. This encodes CASSLERWAENIQYF.